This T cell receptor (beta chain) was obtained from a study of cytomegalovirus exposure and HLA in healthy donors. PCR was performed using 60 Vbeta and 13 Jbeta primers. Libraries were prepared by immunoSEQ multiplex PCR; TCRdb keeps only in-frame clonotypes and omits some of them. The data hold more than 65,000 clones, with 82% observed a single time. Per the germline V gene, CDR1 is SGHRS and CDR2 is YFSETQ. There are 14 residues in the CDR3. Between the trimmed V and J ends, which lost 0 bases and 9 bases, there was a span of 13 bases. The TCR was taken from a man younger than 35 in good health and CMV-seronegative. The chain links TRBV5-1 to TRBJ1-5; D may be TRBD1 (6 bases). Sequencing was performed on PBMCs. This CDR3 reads CASSLETGTGPQHF. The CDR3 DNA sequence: TGCGCCAGCAGCTTGGAGACAGGCACAGGGCCCCAGCATTTT. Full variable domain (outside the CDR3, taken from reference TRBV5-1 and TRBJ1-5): KAGVTQTPRYLIKTRGQQVTLSCSPISGHRSVSWYQQTPGQGLQFLFEYFSETQRNKGNFPGRFSGRQFSNSRSEMNVSTLELGDSALYLCASSLETGTGPQHFGDGTRLSIL.